This T cell receptor beta chain was captured in a study of technical replicates of blood from a handful of donors. CDR1 is MNHNS, CDR2 SASEGT, per germline. The CDR3 spans 13 residues. Trimming took 8 bases from V and 8 from J; bases not matched to a gene: 5. This clone occurred once. Sequencing was performed with immunoSEQ multiplex PCR; in TCRdb, only in-frame clones are kept and a portion is missing. The sample holds just under 85,000 clones, more than 80% seen once. The V and J genes are TRBV6-1 and TRBJ1-3; 11 nucleotides match TRBD1. The clonotype originates from a human donor in good health. Sequenced input: T cells isolated from PBMCs. The CDR3 loop is CASGGTGGYTIYF. The DNA of the CDR3 is TGTGCCAGCGGAGGGACAGGGGGGTACACCATATATTTT.